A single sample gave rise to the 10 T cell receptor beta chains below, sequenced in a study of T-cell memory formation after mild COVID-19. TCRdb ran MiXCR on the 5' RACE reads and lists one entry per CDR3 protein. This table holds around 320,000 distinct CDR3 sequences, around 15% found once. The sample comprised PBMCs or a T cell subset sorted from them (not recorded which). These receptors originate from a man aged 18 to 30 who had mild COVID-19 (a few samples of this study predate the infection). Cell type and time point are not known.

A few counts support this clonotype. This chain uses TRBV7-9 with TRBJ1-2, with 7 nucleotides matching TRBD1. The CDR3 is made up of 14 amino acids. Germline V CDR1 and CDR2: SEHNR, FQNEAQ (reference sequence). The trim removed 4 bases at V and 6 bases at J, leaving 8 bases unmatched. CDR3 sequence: CASSYGQALDGYTF. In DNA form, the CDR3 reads TGTGCCAGCAGCTACGGACAGGCTCTGGATGGCTACACCTTC. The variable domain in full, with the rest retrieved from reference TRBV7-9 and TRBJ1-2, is DTGVSQNPRHKITKRGQNVTFRCDPISEHNRLYWYRQTLGQGPEFLTYFQNEAQLEKSRLLSDRFSAERPKGSFSTLEIQRTEQGDSAMYLCASSYGQALDGYTFGSGTRLTVV.

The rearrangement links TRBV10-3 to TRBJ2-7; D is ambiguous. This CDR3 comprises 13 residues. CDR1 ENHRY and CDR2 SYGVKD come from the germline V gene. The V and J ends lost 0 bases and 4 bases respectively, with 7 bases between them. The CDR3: CAISESIGYEQYF. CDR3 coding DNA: TGTGCCATCAGTGAGTCGATCGGGTACGAGCAGTACTTC.

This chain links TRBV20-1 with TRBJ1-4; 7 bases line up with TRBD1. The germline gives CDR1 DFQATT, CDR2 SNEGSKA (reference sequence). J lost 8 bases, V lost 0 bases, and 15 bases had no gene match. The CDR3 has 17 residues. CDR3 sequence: CSARDRQGGGYTEKLFF. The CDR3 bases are TGCAGTGCTAGAGATAGACAGGGAGGGGGATATACAGAAAAACTGTTTTTT.

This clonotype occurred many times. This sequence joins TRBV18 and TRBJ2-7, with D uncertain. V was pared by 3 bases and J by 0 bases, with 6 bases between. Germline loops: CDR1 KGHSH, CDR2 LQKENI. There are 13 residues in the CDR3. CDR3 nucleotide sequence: TGTGCCAGCTCACCCCCGAGCTCCTACGAGCAGTACTTC. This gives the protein CASSPPSSYEQYF.

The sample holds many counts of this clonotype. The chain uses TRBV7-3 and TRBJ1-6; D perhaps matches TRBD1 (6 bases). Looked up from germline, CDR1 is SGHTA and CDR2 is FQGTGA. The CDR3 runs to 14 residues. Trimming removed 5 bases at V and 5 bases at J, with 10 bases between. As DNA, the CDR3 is TGTGCCAGCAGCCAAAGGGGGGATAATTCACCCCTCCACTTT. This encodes CASSQRGDNSPLHF.

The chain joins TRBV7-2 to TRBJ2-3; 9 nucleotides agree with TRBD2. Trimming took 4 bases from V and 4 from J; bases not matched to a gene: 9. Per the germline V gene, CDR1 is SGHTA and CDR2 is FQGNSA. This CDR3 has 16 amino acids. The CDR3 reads CASSYNLASGADTQYF. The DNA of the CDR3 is TGTGCCAGCAGCTACAATTTGGCTAGCGGGGCAGATACGCAGTATTTT.

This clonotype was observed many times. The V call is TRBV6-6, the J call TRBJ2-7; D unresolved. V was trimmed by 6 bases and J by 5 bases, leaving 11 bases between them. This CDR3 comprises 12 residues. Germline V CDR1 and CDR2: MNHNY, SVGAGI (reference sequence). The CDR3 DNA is TGTGCCAGCAGCCCTGAAGTCCACGAGCAGTACGTC. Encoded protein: CASSPEVHEQYV.

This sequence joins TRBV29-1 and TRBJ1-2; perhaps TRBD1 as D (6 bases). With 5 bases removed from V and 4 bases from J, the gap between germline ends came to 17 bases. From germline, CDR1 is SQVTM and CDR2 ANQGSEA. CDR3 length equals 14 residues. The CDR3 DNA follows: TGCAGCGTTCGAGCCCTAGAGGGGGGCTATGGCTACACCTTC. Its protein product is CSVRALEGGYGYTF.

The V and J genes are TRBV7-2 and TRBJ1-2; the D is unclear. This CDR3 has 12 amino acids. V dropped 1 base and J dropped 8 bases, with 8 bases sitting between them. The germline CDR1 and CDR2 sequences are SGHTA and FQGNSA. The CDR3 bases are TGTGCCAGCAGCTTAGATGCTAGGGGCTACACCTTC. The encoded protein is CASSLDARGYTF.

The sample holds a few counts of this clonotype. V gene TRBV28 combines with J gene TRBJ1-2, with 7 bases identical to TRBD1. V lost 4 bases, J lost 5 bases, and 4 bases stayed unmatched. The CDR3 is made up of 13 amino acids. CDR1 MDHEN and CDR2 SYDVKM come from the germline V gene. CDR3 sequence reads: CASSYRGPYGYTF. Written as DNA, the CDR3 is TGTGCCAGCAGTTACAGGGGACCTTATGGCTACACCTTC.